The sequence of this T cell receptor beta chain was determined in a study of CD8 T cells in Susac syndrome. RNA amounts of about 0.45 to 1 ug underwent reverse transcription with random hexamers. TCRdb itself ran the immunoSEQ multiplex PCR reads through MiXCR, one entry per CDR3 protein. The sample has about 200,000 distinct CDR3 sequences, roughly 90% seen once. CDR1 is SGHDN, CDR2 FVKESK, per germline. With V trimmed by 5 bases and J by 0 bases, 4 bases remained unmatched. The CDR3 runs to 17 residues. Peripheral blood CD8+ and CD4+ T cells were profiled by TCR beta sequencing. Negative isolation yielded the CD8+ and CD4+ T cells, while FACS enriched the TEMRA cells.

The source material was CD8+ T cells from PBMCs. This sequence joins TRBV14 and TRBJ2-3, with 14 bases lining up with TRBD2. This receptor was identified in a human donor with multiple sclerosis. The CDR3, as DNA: TGTGCCAGCAGCGCCCGACTAGCGGGAGGGAGCACAGATACGCAGTATTTT. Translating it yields CASSARLAGGSTDTQYF.